This T cell receptor beta chain was sequenced in a study of CD8 T cells in ankylosing spondylitis. TCRdb recomputed calls from the 5' RACE reads with MiXCR, one row per CDR3 protein. The sample has some 840,000 distinct CDR3 sequences; about an eighth are singletons. The table lists this clonotype with a few counts. What it binds is not known. Whole-study findings and limits: Previous work reported some of these motif variants in the synovial fluid and blood of reactive arthritis. A TCR beta motif of several highly homologous variants seemed to mark ankylosing spondylitis blood.

Sample: blood, either unsorted or a sorted T cell fraction (not recorded which). This clonotype originated in a male donor with ankylosing spondylitis.

CDR3 nucleotides: TGTGCCAGCAACATGATAAGCGGGAACACTGAAGCTTTCTTT. Residues: CASNMISGNTEAFF. V and J are TRBV6-1 and TRBJ1-1, with D unclear. V lost 7 bases and J lost 1, with 13 bases in between. The germline gives CDR1 MNHNS, CDR2 SASEGT. There are 14 residues in the CDR3.